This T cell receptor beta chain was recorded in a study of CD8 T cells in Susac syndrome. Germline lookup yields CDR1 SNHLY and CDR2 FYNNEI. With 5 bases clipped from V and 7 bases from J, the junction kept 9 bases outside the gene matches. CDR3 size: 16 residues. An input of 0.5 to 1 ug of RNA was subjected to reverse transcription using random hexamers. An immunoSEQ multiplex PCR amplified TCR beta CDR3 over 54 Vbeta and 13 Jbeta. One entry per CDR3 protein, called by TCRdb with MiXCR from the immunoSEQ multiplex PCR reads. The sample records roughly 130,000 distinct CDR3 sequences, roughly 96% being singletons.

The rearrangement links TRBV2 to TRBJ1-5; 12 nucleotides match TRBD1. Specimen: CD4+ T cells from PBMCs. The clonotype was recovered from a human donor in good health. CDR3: CASSIIGTGGGQPQHF. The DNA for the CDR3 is TGTGCCAGCAGTATCATTGGGACAGGGGGCGGACAGCCCCAGCATTTT.